The 7 T cell receptor beta chains below come from one sample, sequenced in a study of beta chain features in type 1 diabetes. Study conclusions and caveats: TCRB CDR3 length was moderately but significantly reduced in all four CD4+ subsets of Type 1 diabetes patients.

These receptors lack a known antigen. The whole isolated RNA underwent reverse transcription, so sequencing captured expressed TCRB transcripts. Only in-frame clones appear in the TCRdb table, and some are missing; sequencing was by immunoSEQ multiplex PCR. Of fewer than 20,000 clones listed, 55% to 70% are singletons. Sequences were obtained from Tregs from blood. These receptors all stem from a man aged 30-40 years with type 1 diabetes.

This sequence joins TRBV6-6 and TRBJ2-2; D might be TRBD1 (5 bases). V lost 5 bases to trimming and J lost 5 bases, with 15 bases between them. CDR1 is MNHNY and CDR2 is SVGAGI in the germline V gene (reference sequence). The CDR3 is 15 residues long. CDR3 nucleotide sequence: TGTGCCAGCAGTACCCGGGCAGGGTGGACCGGGGAGCTGTTTTTT. Amino acid sequence: CASSTRAGWTGELFF.

The chain combines TRBV11-2 with TRBJ2-5, with no clear D. TRBJ2-7 matches the DNA end more closely, so the J call is doubtful. The germline CDR1 and CDR2 sequences are SGHAT and FQNNGV. The CDR3 has 13 residues. In nucleotides, the CDR3 is TGTGCCAGCAGCTTAATTCCATTCTACGAGCAGTACTTC. Translation gives CASSLIPFYEQYF.

The V gene is TRBV6-1, the J gene TRBJ2-1, with 9 nucleotides matching TRBD2. The CDR3 spans 13 residues. Per the germline V gene, CDR1 is MNHNS and CDR2 is SASEGT. V lost 7 bases and J lost 9; bases outside the gene matches: 7. The CDR3 is CASTGTSLGEQFF. The CDR3 DNA sequence: TGTGCCAGCACCGGGACTAGCCTCGGTGAGCAGTTCTTC.

J is TRBJ2-3 and V is TRBV29-1; perhaps TRBD2 as D (6 bases). The CDR3 is 12 amino acids. The V gene lost 6 bases and the J gene lost 0 bases, with 7 bases spanning the gap. From germline, CDR1 is SQVTM and CDR2 ANQGSEA. The CDR3 DNA reads as TGCAGCGTCGGAGGGAGCACAGATACGCAGTATTTT. Its protein product is CSVGGSTDTQYF.

This chain links TRBV5-1 with TRBJ2-3; TRBD2 matches at 13 bases. V trimming: 4 bases; J trimming: 6 bases; junction bases outside the gene matches: 11. From germline, CDR1 is SGHRS and CDR2 YFSETQ. The CDR3 has 17 amino acids. The CDR3 region has the DNA TGCGCCAGCAGCCGGCTTCCGGGACTAGCGGGGTGGGATACGCAGTATTTT. This sequence encodes CASSRLPGLAGWDTQYF.

The chain couples TRBV4-1 to TRBJ2-5; 8 bases agree with TRBD2. V dropped 1 base and J dropped 3; count of bases not matched to a gene: 7. The CDR3 totals 16 residues. Germline lookup yields CDR1 MGHRA and CDR2 YSYEKL. In nucleotides, the CDR3 is TGCGCCAGCAGCCAAGGAAATACGGGGGGGAAAGAGACCCAGTACTTC. Residues: CASSQGNTGGKETQYF.

This clone was observed a few times. This chain uses TRBV19 with TRBJ1-5, with 7 bases identical to TRBD1. The junction had 4 bases not matched to a gene; V was cut back by 11 bases and J by 3 bases. This CDR3 region has 12 residues. Germline CDR1 and CDR2: LNHDA and SQIVND (reference sequence). CDR3 residues: CAERGHNQPQHF. In DNA form, the CDR3 reads TGTGCCGAAAGGGGGCACAATCAGCCCCAGCATTTT.